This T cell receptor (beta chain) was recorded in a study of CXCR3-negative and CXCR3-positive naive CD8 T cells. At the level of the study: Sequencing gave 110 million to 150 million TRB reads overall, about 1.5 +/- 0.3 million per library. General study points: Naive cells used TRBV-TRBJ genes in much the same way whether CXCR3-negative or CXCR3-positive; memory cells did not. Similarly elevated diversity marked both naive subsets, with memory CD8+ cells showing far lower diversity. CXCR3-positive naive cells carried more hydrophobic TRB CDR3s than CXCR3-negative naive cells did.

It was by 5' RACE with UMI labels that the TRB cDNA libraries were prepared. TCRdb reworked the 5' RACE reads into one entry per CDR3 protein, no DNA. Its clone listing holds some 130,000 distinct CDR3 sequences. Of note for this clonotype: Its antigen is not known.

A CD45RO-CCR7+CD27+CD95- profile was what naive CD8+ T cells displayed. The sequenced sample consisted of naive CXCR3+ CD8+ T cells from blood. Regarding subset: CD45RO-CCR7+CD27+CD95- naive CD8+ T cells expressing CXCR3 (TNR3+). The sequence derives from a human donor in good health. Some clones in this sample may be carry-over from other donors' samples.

CDR3 sequence reads: CSAREGGMDGSPLHF. The chain has TRBV20-1 and TRBJ1-6; TCRdb's D call of TRBD1 is untestable without DNA. Per germline, CDR1 DFQATT and CDR2 SNEGSKA (reference sequence). The CDR3 has 15 residues.